The rows below give T cell receptor beta chains drawn from one sample of a study of blood T cells in healthy people across ages. In TCRdb, the 5' RACE reads were re-called with MiXCR into one record per CDR3 protein. The data contain more than 900,000 distinct CDR3 sequences, almost 30% of them singletons. This sample also appeared in a second study, on T cells of mothers and their children.

Sequencing used blood. These TCRs come from a woman between 40 and 55 years old in good health. Each CDR3 is given with its conserved first and last residue. The order of the fields is D gene, clone size, J gene, V gene, CDR3 protein, CDR3 DNA. A D gene is named only where the DNA matches it firmly. The size entry is marked missing in some rows and otherwise reads once, few, many or a size class.

NA | many | TRBJ1-2 | TRBV7-9 | CASSSRATGDSLYNYGYTF | TGTGCCAGCAGCTCCAGGGCCACAGGAGACAGCCTCTACAACTATGGCTACACCTTC
TRBD2 | NA | TRBJ2-7 | TRBV7-2 | CASSLYPGLAGPSSYEQYF | TGTGCCAGCAGCCTCTACCCGGGACTAGCGGGGCCCAGCTCCTACGAGCAGTACTTC
NA | many | TRBJ1-2 | TRBV28 | CASSLAFGVPGYTF | TGTGCCAGCAGCCTCGCCTTCGGCGTCCCAGGCTACACCTTC
NA | few | TRBJ1-6 | TRBV20-1 | CSASTENNSPLHF | TGCAGTGCCTCGACAGAAAATAATTCACCCCTCCACTTT
TRBD1 | many | TRBJ1-5 | TRBV12-3/TRBV12-4 | CASSPSDRGGNQPQHF | TGTGCCAGCAGTCCGTCGGACAGGGGAGGTAACCAGCCCCAGCATTTT
NA | NA | TRBJ2-5 | TRBV6-2/TRBV6-3 | CASSYSLGHQETQYF | TGTGCCAGCAGTTACTCGCTAGGCCACCAAGAGACCCAGTACTTC
TRBD1 | few | TRBJ1-1 | TRBV6-5 | CASKLGGWDTEAFF | TGTGCCAGCAAATTAGGGGGCTGGGACACTGAAGCTTTCTTT
NA | many | TRBJ2-7 | TRBV4-2 | CASSQGSPPYEQYF | TGTGCCAGCAGCCAAGGCTCGCCCCCCTACGAGCAGTACTTC
NA | few | TRBJ2-7 | TRBV5-4 | CASTRDGRSYEQYF | TGTGCCAGCACCCGGGACGGCCGCTCCTACGAGCAGTACTTC
NA | many | TRBJ2-6 | TRBV12-3/TRBV12-4 | CASSFPEGLLANVLTF | TGTGCCAGCAGTTTTCCAGAAGGCCTCTTGGCCAACGTCCTGACTTTC
NA | NA | TRBJ2-4 | TRBV7-9 | CASSFIWDPAKNIQYF | TGTGCCAGCAGTTTTATCTGGGACCCAGCCAAAAACATTCAGTACTTC
NA | NA | TRBJ2-1 | TRBV28 | CASTPFRGAAVDEQFF | TGTGCCAGCACCCCCTTCAGGGGGGCCGCTGTTGACGAGCAGTTCTTC
TRBD1 | few | TRBJ1-1 | TRBV6-2/TRBV6-3 | CASSYRQGTAMNTEAFF | TGTGCCAGCAGCTATCGACAGGGAACGGCGATGAACACTGAAGCTTTCTTT
NA | many | TRBJ2-5 | TRBV7-2 | CASSPAEGFPQETQYF | TGTGCCAGCAGCCCGGCGGAGGGATTCCCCCAAGAGACCCAGTACTTC
TRBD2 | NA | TRBJ2-1 | TRBV19 | CASSIFSGVYNEQFF | TGTGCCAGTAGTATTTTTAGCGGGGTCTACAATGAGCAGTTCTTC
NA | many | TRBJ2-7 | TRBV6-2/TRBV6-3 | CASSSPDTYEQYF | TGTGCCAGCAGTTCTCCCGACACCTACGAGCAGTACTTC
NA | few | TRBJ1-1 | TRBV12-5 | CASGLAGGGRIKNTEAFF | TGTGCTAGTGGTTTGGCAGGCGGGGGCCGAATAAAGAACACTGAAGCTTTCTTT
NA | few | TRBJ2-1 | TRBV18 | CASSPIVNRASEQFF | TGTGCCAGCTCACCAATTGTCAACAGGGCGAGTGAGCAGTTCTTC
NA | few | TRBJ1-2 | TRBV20-1 | CSARDDEGGYGYTF | TGCAGTGCTAGAGATGATGAGGGGGGGTATGGCTACACCTTC
TRBD1 | many | TRBJ2-1 | TRBV5-1 | CASSLAGTGQHAQFF | TGCGCCAGCAGCTTGGCGGGGACAGGACAACATGCGCAGTTCTTC
NA | few | TRBJ1-6 | TRBV6-6 | CASSYPQGMYSPLHF | TGTGCCAGCAGTTACCCCCAGGGGATGTACTCACCCCTCCACTTT
NA | many | TRBJ2-3 | TRBV2 | CASSEDTQYF | TGTGCCAGCAGCGAAGATACGCAGTATTTT
TRBD2 | NA | TRBJ2-1 | TRBV5-1 | CASGREGPNNEQFF | TGCGCCAGTGGCCGGGAGGGGCCCAACAATGAGCAGTTCTTC
NA | NA | TRBJ1-2 | TRBV20-1 | CSANRDHGYTF | TGCAGTGCTAACCGGGACCATGGCTACACCTTC
NA | NA | TRBJ2-3 | TRBV20-1 | CSARREVGTDTQYF | TGCAGTGCTAGAAGGGAAGTGGGCACAGATACGCAGTATTTT
NA | NA | TRBJ1-5 | TRBV7-9 | CASSWDTTAQPQHF | TGTGCCAGCAGCTGGGACACGACGGCTCAGCCCCAGCATTTT
TRBD1 | few | TRBJ2-5 | TRBV7-3 | CASSSKDRSSYNEQYF | TGTGCCAGCAGCTCAAAGGACAGGAGCTCCTATAATGAGCAGTACTTC
TRBD1 | few | TRBJ2-1 | TRBV27 | CASRRTGEDYNEQFF | TGTGCCAGCAGGCGGACAGGGGAAGACTACAATGAGCAGTTCTTC